This T cell receptor (beta chain) appears in the sequencing data of a study of early T cells in non-severe SARS-CoV-2 infection. Each single cDNA molecule received a unique molecular identifier. Via MiXCR, TCRdb re-called the 5' RACE reads, giving one row per CDR3 protein. Here the sample spans about 35,000 distinct CDR3 sequences, around 4.6% being singletons. The CDR3 is 16 residues long. CDR1 and CDR2 (germline): SEHNR, FQNEAQ (reference sequence). The V end lost 1 base, the J end lost 5 bases, and 15 bases lay between the germline ends. The sample holds many counts of this clonotype. Sequencing was done on a sample of whole blood. The chain couples TRBV7-9 to TRBJ1-5, with D unresolved. The origin of this receptor is an adult who was a healthcare worker with PCR-confirmed SARS-CoV-2 infection or an uninfected control (not recorded which). The CDR3 DNA is TGTGCCAGCAGCTTAGTATTAGGGCTCGGGGATCAGCCCCAGCATTTT. Encoded protein: CASSLVLGLGDQPQHF.